This record looks at one T cell receptor (beta chain) sequence and its context. The antigen remains unidentified. The table came from immunoSEQ multiplex PCR; TCRdb's copy has only in-frame clones and leaves some out. The data hold some 300,000 clones, with over 80% observed a single time. This entry belongs to a study of Ad26.COV2.S vaccination and SARS-CoV-2 variants. Study-level information: Enrolled in COV1001, the donor was in the Ad26.COV2.S trial arm, which received the vaccine. In the study, Ad26.COV2.S was injected intramuscularly once, or twice 56 days apart. The study, taken as a whole, reports: Researchers reported similar non-spike TCR breadth in vaccine and placebo recipients.

Germline V gives CDR1 SGHDT, CDR2 YYEEEE. This CDR3 region has 12 residues. Trimming pared 2 bases from V and 4 bases from J, leaving 6 bases between. Treatment denoted: 19 received Ad26.COV2.S at low or high dose, single or two shots; about 5 received placebo; per-sample allocation not given. Sampling was done on day 63 after the first vaccine or placebo injection. The study used a vaccine consisting of an Ad26 vector that expressed Wuhan-strain SARS-CoV-2 spike. Sequences were derived from peripheral blood, sampled in a trial of Ad26.COV2.S vaccine versus placebo. The chain carries TRBV5-6 and TRBJ1-1, with D unclear. This TCR derives from a person between 18 and 59 years old who received the Ad26.COV2.S COVID-19 vaccine or a placebo. The CDR3 is CASSFPGTEAFF. In nucleotides, the CDR3 is TGTGCCAGCAGCTTTCCGGGCACTGAAGCTTTCTTT. Full variable domain (missing parts from reference TRBV5-6 and TRBJ1-1): DAGVTQSPTHLIKTRGQQVTLRCSPKSGHDTVSWYQQALGQGPQFIFQYYEEEERQRGNFPDRFSGHQFPNYSSELNVNALLLGDSALYLCASSFPGTEAFFGQGTRLTVV.